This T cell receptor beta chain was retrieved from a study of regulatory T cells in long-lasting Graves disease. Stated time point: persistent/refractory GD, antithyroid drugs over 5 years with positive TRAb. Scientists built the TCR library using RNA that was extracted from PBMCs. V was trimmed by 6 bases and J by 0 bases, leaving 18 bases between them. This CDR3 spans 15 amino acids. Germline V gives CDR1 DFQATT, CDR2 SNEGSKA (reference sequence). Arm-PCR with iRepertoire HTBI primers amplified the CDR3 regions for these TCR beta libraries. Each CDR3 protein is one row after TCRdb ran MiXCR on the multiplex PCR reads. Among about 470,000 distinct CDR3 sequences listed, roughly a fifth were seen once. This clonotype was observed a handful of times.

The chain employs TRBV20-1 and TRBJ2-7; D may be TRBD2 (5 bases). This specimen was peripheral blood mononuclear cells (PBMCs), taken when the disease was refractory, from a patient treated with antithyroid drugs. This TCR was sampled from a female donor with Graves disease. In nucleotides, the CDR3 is TGCAGTGCCCCACGCCCCCGGGGATCCTCCTACGAGCAGTACTTC. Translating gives CSAPRPRGSSYEQYF.